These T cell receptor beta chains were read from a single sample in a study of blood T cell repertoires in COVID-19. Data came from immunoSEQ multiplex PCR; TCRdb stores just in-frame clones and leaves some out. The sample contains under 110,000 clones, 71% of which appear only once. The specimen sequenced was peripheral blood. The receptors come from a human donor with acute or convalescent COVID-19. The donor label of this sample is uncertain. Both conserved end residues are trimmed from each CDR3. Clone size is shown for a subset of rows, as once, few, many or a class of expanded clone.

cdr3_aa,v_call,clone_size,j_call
ASSLDRYNSPLH,TRBV11-2,few,TRBJ1-6
ASSLGQPTGGGTDTQY,TRBV11-2,-,TRBJ2-3
ASSSIDNTEAF,TRBV5-5,-,TRBJ1-1
ASSQDSISGGNTGELF,TRBV3-1/TRBV3-2,-,TRBJ2-2
ASSLARGIGQETQY,TRBV7-9,-,TRBJ2-5
ASSDRTSLSRPNTQY,TRBV2,-,TRBJ2-3
ASSPSVVGDEKLF,TRBV3-1/TRBV3-2,few,TRBJ1-4
ASSLEQGVDVNQPQH,TRBV5-4,-,TRBJ1-5
ASSNSLNTEAF,TRBV7-8,few,TRBJ1-1
ASSGFSYNSPLH,TRBV18,-,TRBJ1-6
ASSFLWGPGRQETQY,TRBV11-2,-,TRBJ2-5
SVARPGDRNTEAF,TRBV29-1,-,TRBJ1-1
ASSQGFADRGRKSSGNTIY,TRBV4-1,-,TRBJ1-3
ASSQEPYGGEAKNIQY,TRBV4-1,few,TRBJ2-4
ASSSSSGVQETQY,TRBV7-2,-,TRBJ2-5
ASSRQGTQPQH,TRBV6-2/TRBV6-3,many,TRBJ1-5
ASSQDINQPQH,TRBV3-1/TRBV3-2,many,TRBJ1-5
SAPGQGDEKLF,TRBV29-1,few,TRBJ1-4
ASSEAGGLQDTQY,TRBV6-1,-,TRBJ2-3
ASSIVTARNSNQPQH,TRBV19,-,TRBJ1-5
ASSEQPGTRNQETQY,TRBV6-1,-,TRBJ2-5
ASSIGLGQGLLETQY,TRBV19,few,TRBJ2-5
ASSWSSYNEQF,TRBV11-2,once,TRBJ2-1
ATSYAGTDTQY,TRBV24-1,-,TRBJ2-3
ASSPRDRGSTNEKLF,TRBV4-1,once,TRBJ1-4
ASTPGTGGATEAF,TRBV3-1/TRBV3-2,-,TRBJ1-1
ASSLVGGESYEQY,TRBV7-8,-,TRBJ2-7
ASSLGTVRPSGTQY,TRBV5-1,-,TRBJ2-3
AWSVLDRGNSPLH,TRBV30,-,TRBJ1-6
ASSHSLAVQETQY,TRBV7-2,many,TRBJ2-5
ASSWGLAGTGELF,TRBV7-9,-,TRBJ2-2
SASKPSGGTDTQY,TRBV20-1,-,TRBJ2-3